The clone carrying this TCR beta chain was counted ten times or more. This record comes from a study of tumor and adjacent non-tumor tissue in lung cancer. The CDR3 has 21 amino acids. Germline trimming cut 6 bases from V and 0 bases from J; bases unmatched to any gene: 19. TCRbeta libraries were built with three rounds of nested PCR, modified from ARM-PCR. MiXCR, applied by TCRdb to the multiplex PCR reads, yields one record per CDR3 protein. In the table there are about 110,000 distinct CDR3 sequences, around 57% of which are singletons. No cell sorting was done before RNA was extracted from the tissue. More than 3 cm separated this lung sample from the edge of the tumor.

J is TRBJ2-6 and V is TRBV12-3 or TRBV12-4; 8 nucleotides align to TRBD1. The sample comprised distant non-tumor lung tissue. The origin of this receptor is a man aged 55 to 70 with non-small cell lung cancer. The CDR3 region has the DNA TGTGCCAGCAGCACCAGAGGACAGGGTGCCCCCCGCAGCTCTGGGGCCAACGTCCTGACTTTC. Its protein product is CASSTRGQGAPRSSGANVLTF.